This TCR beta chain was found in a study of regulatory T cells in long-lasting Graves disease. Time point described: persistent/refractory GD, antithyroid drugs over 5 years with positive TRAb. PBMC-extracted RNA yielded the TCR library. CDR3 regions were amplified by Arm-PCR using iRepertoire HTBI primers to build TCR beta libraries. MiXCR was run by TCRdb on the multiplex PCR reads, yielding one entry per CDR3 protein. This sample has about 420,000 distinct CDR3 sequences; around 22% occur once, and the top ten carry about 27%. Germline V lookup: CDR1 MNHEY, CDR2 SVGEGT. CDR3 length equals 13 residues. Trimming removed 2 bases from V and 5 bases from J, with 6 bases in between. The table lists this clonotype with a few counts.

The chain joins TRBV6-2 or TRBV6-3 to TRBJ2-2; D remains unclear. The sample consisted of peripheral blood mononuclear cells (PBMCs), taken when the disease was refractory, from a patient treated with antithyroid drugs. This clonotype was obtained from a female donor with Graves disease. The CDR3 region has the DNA TGTGCCAGCAGTTACCAGAGGACCGGGGAGCTGTTTTTT. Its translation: CASSYQRTGELFF.